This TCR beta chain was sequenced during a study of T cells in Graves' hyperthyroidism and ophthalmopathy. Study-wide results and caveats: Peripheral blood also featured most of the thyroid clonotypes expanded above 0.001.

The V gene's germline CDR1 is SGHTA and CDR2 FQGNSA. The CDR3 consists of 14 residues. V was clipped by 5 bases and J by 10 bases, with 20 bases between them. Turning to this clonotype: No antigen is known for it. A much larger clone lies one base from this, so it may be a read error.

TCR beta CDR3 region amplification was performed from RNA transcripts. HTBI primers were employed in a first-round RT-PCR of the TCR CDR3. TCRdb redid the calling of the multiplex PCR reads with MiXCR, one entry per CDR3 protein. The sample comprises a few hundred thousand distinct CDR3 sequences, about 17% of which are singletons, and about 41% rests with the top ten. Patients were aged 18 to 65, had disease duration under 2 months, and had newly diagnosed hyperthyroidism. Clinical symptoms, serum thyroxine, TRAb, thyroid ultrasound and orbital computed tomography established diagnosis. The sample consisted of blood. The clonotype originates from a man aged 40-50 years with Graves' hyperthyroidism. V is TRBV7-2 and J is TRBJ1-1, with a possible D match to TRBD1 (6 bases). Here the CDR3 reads CASSANLWDTIAFF. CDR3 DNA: TGTGCCAGCAGCGCCAATCTATGGGACACCATAGCTTTCTTT.